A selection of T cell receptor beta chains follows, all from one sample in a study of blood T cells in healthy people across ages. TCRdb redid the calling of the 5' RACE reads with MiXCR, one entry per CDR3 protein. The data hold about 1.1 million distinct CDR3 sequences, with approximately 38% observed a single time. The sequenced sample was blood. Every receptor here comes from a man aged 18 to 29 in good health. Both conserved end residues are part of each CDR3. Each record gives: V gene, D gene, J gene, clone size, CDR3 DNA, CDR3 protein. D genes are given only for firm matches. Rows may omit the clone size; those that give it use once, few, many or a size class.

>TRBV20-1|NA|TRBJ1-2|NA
TGCAGTGCTAGACGCATCGATGGCTACACCTTC
CSARRIDGYTF
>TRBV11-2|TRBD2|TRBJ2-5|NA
TGTGCCAGCAGCTTAGATCTGCTAGCGGGGGGAGAAGAGACCCAGTACTTC
CASSLDLLAGGEETQYF
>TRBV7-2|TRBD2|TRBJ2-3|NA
TGTGCCGGCAGCTTAGCCGGGACTAACAGTGATACGCAGTATTTT
CAGSLAGTNSDTQYF
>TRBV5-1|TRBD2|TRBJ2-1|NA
TGCGCCAGCAGCTTGGATGGTAAGACTAGCGCCCCCAATGAGCAGTTCTTC
CASSLDGKTSAPNEQFF
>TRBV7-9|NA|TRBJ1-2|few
TGTGCCAGCACGCCTTCCACCTATGGCTACACCTTC
CASTPSTYGYTF
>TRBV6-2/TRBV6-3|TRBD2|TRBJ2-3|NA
TGTGCCAGCCATCGCGGGGGATTCACAGATACGCAGTATTTT
CASHRGGFTDTQYF
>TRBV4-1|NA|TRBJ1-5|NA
TGCGCCAGCGGCGGGGAGGGACCCGGTCAGCCCCAGCATTTT
CASGGEGPGQPQHF
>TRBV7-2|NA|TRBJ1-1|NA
TGTGCCAGCAGCTTTCGGACGATGAACACTGAAGCTTTCTTT
CASSFRTMNTEAFF
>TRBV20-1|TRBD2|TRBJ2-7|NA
TGCAGTGCCCCCTGGGAGGGAGTCTCCTACAATGAGCAGTACTTC
CSAPWEGVSYNEQYF
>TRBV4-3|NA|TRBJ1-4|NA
TGCGCCAGCAGCCTAAACAGGGTTCAGACTAATGAAAAACCGTTTTTT
CASSLNRVQTNEKPFF
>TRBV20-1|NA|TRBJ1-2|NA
TGCAGTGCTAGAGGCGGGGCCGGGGATGGCTACACCTTC
CSARGGAGDGYTF
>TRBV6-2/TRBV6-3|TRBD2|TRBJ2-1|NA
TGTGCCAGCAGCCCCGCTGGGCGGGGGTCCTACAATGAGCAGTTCTTC
CASSPAGRGSYNEQFF
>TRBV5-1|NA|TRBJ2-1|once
TGCGCCAGCTCTTTGGGCGCTGGTGCTAGGGGCTCCTACAATGAGCAGTTCTTC
CASSLGAGARGSYNEQFF
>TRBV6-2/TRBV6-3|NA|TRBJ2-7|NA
TGTGCCAGCAGTTACAGCTTCTACGAGCAGTACTTC
CASSYSFYEQYF
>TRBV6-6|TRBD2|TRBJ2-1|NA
TGTGCCAGCAGCAACCCGATCGGGGGGTACAATGAGCAGTTCTTC
CASSNPIGGYNEQFF